Shown below are 7 T cell receptor beta chains from a single sample sequenced in a study of graft-versus-host responses after intestinal transplantation. The repertoire was sequenced with immunoSEQ multiplex PCR; TCRdb's copy has only in-frame clones and lacks some. The data hold 33,000 or so clones, with around 94% observed a single time. Sample: PBMCs, taken 16 days after intestinal transplant. The receptors here all came from a human patient who received an intestinal transplant, so some T cells may come from the graft donor.

The chain has TRBV30 and TRBJ2-1; D gene unclear. CDR3 length: 14 residues. The V gene lost 2 bases and the J gene lost 5 bases, with 13 bases spanning the gap. Germline V CDR1 and CDR2: GTSNPN, SVGIG (reference sequence). As DNA, the CDR3 is TGTGCCTGGAGTTCCACACTATCGAACAATGAGCAGTTCTTC. It translates to CAWSSTLSNNEQFF.

This clone appeared once. The CDR3 region has the DNA TGTGCCAGCAGCCCGAGCTCCTACGAGCAGTACTTC. This gives the protein CASSPSSYEQYF. The chain couples TRBV7-2 to TRBJ2-7; D not resolved. The CDR3 runs to 12 residues. CDR1 SGHTA and CDR2 FQGNSA come from the germline V gene. V lost 5 bases to trimming and J lost 0 bases, with 5 bases between them.

This chain uses TRBV30 with TRBJ1-2; no clear D. The germline V and J ends were trimmed by 7 bases and 6 bases, with 12 bases remaining between them. The length of the CDR3 is 11 residues. In germline, CDR1 is GTSNPN, CDR2 SVGIG (reference sequence). The CDR3 sequence: CAYHKGNGYTF. Here the CDR3 DNA reads TGTGCCTATCATAAGGGCAATGGCTACACCTTC.

This clone was counted only a few times. The V and J genes are TRBV9 and TRBJ2-3, with 9 nucleotides matching TRBD2. The V gene's germline CDR1 is SGDLS and CDR2 YYNGEE. V lost 0 bases to trimming and J lost 10 bases; unmatched junction nucleotides: 6. The CDR3 spans 14 residues. The CDR3 loop reads CASSVDGSGGSQYF. CDR3 coding DNA: TGTGCCAGCAGCGTAGATGGTAGCGGGGGATCGCAGTATTTT.

The V and J genes are TRBV15 and TRBJ2-1, with 7 bases fitting TRBD2. The trim removed 5 bases at V and 7 bases at J, leaving 8 bases unmatched. Per germline, CDR1 LNHNV and CDR2 YYDKDF (reference sequence). The CDR3 sequence is 14 residues long. The CDR3 reads CATSPRTRGNEQFF. The CDR3 region has the DNA TGTGCCACCAGCCCAAGGACTAGGGGTAATGAGCAGTTCTTC.

The V call is TRBV5-6, the J call TRBJ2-3; no clear D. V lost 2 bases to trimming and J lost 3 bases, with 4 bases between them. Germline CDR1 SGHDT, CDR2 YYEEEE. This CDR3 has 12 residues. The CDR3 DNA reads as TGTGCCAGCAGCTTCGGGACAGATACGCAGTATTTT. This encodes CASSFGTDTQYF.

This chain links TRBV6-5 with TRBJ2-1; D is tentatively TRBD1 or TRBD2 (5 bases each). The length of the CDR3 is 13 residues. Trimming removed 6 bases from V and 5 bases from J, with 11 bases in between. From germline, CDR1 is MNHEY and CDR2 SVGAGI. As DNA, the CDR3 is TGTGCCAGCAGAGGGACGGACGACAATGAGCAGTTCTTC. Its protein is CASRGTDDNEQFF.